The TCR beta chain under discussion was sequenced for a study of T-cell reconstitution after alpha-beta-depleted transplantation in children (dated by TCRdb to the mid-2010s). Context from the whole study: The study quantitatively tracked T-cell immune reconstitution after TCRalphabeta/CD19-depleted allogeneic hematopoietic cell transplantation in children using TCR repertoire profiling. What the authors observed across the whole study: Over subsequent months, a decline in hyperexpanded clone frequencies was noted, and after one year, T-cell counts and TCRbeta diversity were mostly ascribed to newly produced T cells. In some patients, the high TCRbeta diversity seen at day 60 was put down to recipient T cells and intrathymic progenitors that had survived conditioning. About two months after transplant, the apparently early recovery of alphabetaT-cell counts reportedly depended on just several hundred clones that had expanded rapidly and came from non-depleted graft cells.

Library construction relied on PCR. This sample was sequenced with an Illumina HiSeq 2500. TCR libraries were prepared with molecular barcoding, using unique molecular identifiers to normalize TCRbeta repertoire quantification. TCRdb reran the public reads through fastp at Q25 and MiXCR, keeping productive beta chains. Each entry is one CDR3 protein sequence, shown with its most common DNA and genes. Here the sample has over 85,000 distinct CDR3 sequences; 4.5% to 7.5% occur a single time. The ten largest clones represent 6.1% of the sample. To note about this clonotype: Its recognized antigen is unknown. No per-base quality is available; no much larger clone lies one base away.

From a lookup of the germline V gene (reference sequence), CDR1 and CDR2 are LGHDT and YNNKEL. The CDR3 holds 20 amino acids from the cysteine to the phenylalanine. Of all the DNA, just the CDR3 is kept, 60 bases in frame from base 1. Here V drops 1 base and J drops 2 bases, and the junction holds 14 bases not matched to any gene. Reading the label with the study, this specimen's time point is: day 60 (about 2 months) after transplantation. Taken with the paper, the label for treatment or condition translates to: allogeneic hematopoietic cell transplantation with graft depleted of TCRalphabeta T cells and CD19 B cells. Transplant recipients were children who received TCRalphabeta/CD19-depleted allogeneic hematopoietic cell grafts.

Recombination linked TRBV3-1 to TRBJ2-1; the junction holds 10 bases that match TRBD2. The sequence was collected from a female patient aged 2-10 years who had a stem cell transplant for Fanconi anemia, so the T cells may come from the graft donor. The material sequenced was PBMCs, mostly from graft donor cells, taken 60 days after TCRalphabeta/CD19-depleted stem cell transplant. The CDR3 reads CASSQVDGSGGSLPYNEQFF. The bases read TGTGCCAGCAGCCAAGTGGATGGTAGCGGGGGGTCGCTGCCCTACAATGAGCAGTTCTTC.